This T cell receptor beta chain appears in the sequencing data of a study of monozygotic twins with inflammatory bowel disease. CDR1 SGHRS and CDR2 YFSETQ come from the germline V gene. This CDR3 region has 13 residues. Starting material for each TCR library was 3,000 to 3,500 ng of total RNA. With the 5' RACE reads reprocessed, TCRdb shows one record per CDR3 protein and no DNA. The ten most abundant clones cover just under 7.5% of a sample with 150,000 to 200,000 distinct CDR3 sequences. This sequence originates from a human donor with ulcerative colitis or Crohn's disease, or a healthy co-twin of an affected twin (not recorded which). V is TRBV5-1 and J is TRBJ2-3. Material: blood. The CDR3: CASSPDGWDTQYF.